The present T cell receptor beta chain was sequenced within a study of blood T cell repertoires in COVID-19. Study-wide background: COVID-19 samples collected from the United States, Italy and Spain covered acute and convalescent phases. T cells, B-cell-depleted T cells, or PBMCs supplied cDNA or gDNA.

In its sample, this clone was seen once. In the original processing: From reference gene primer amplification, estimates of nucleated cell counts were derived. TCRdb's table, derived via immunoSEQ multiplex PCR, lists solely in-frame clones and lacks some. Clone size and V and J calls were adopted from that table, with D and trimming inferred from the DNA. The repertoire holds 100,000 or so clones, with 81% as singletons. V was trimmed by 5 bases and J by 2 bases, leaving 10 bases between them. From germline, CDR1 is KGHSH and CDR2 LQKENI. The CDR3 is 14 amino acids. The sample consisted of peripheral blood. The clonotype originates from a man of 80 years or more with acute or convalescent COVID-19. The chain has TRBV18 and TRBJ2-1; D is perhaps TRBD1 (5 bases). The CDR3 region has the DNA TGTGCCAGCTCAGCGACAGCCACCTACAATGAGCAGTTCTTC. Its translation: CASSATATYNEQFF. The whole variable domain, filled in from reference TRBV18 and TRBJ2-1, reads NAGVMQNPRHLVRRRGQEARLRCSPMKGHSHVYWYRQLPEEGLKFMVYLQKENIIDESGMPKERFSAEFPKEGPSILRIQQVVRGDSAAYFCASSATATYNEQFFGPGTRLTVL.